These 12 T cell receptor beta chains share one sample of origin, sequenced in a study of breast tumors, draining lymph nodes, adjacent tissues. MiXCR, run by TCRdb on the multiplex PCR reads, gives a single entry per CDR3 protein. The sample has about 89,000 distinct CDR3 sequences; approximately 30% are singletons. Samples came from axillary lymph nodes draining the breast cancer. Sequencing was carried out using axillary lymph node tissue. The receptors derive from a female donor with breast cancer. Some clones in this sample may be carry-over from other donors' samples.

This clonotype has a handful of counts. This chain joins TRBV29-1 and TRBJ1-5, with TRBD1 as a possible D gene (5 bases). Germline loops: CDR1 SQVTM, CDR2 ANQGSEA. The CDR3 is 14 amino acids. V lost 5 bases to trimming and J lost 2 bases, with 13 bases between them. CDR3 region: CSVNQGSGNQPQHF. In DNA, the CDR3 is TGCAGCGTTAACCAGGGAAGCGGCAATCAGCCCCAGCATTTT.

This clonotype has at least ten counts. The V and J genes are TRBV3-1 and TRBJ1-5, with D perhaps matching TRBD1 (5 bases). This CDR3 spans 12 amino acids. Trimming stripped 5 bases from V and 5 bases from J, with 7 bases between. Germline V gene lookup returns CDR1 LGHDT and CDR2 YNNKEL (reference sequence). The CDR3 loop reads CASSKGDQPQHF. CDR3 nucleotide sequence: TGTGCCAGCAGCAAAGGGGATCAGCCCCAGCATTTT.

The chain has TRBV20-1 and TRBJ2-7, with D possibly matching TRBD1 (5 bases). Trimming stripped 4 bases from V and 0 bases from J, with 19 bases between. This CDR3 has 16 amino acids. The V gene's germline CDR1 is DFQATT and CDR2 SNEGSKA (reference sequence). CDR3 bases: TGCAGTGCTAACCGTGGGGCAGCCATAAACTCCTACGAGCAGTACTTC. Its protein is CSANRGAAINSYEQYF.

On this clonotype itself: Relative to the germline gene, one junction end is altered; a read error may explain this. The chain combines TRBV7-9 with TRBJ2-7, with 8 bases matching TRBD1. The CDR3 consists of 15 residues. The germline CDR1 and CDR2 sequences are SEHNR and FQNEAQ (reference sequence). The CDR3 nucleotides read TGTGCCAGCAGCTCAAACAGGGGGACCTCCTACGAGCGGCACTTC. Translation: CASSSNRGTSYERHF.

About this clonotype itself: It may be a read error: a sequence one base away is much more abundant. The J gene is TRBJ2-7, the V gene TRBV20-1; tentatively, D is TRBD1 (6 bases). The CDR3 spans 14 residues. Germline V gene data show CDR1 as DFQATT and CDR2 as SNEGSKA (reference sequence). In DNA form, the CDR3 reads TGCGGTGCTAGAACCTACACAGGGCAACCCGAGCAGTACTTC. Protein product: CGARTYTGQPEQYF.

This clonotype was counted many times. V usage is TRBV11-1 and J usage is TRBJ2-1, with D perhaps assigned TRBD1 or TRBD2 (5 bases each). V gave up 9 bases and J gave up 0 bases, with 15 bases separating them. The CDR3 has 15 amino acids. Germline lookup yields CDR1 SGHAT and CDR2 FQDESV (reference sequence). CDR3 sequence: CASGGGASSYNEQFF. The CDR3 region has the DNA TGTGCCAGTGGGGGTGGGGCAAGCTCCTACAATGAGCAGTTCTTC.

As concerns this clonotype: This may be a read error, as it is one base from a much larger clone. V is TRBV18 and J is TRBJ1-3; D is possibly TRBD1 (6 bases). Germline V gene lookup returns CDR1 KGHSH and CDR2 LQKENI. The CDR3 is 15 residues long. The V gene lost 2 bases and the J gene lost 6 bases, with 14 bases spanning the gap. The CDR3, as DNA: TGTGCCAGCTCACCAACACAGGGAGAAGCAAACACCATATATTTT. Translated, it gives CASSPTQGEANTIYF.

Ten or more counts support this clonotype. The V call is TRBV6-2 or TRBV6-3, the J call TRBJ2-3, with a weak D call TRBD1 (5 bases). CDR3 length equals 11 residues. CDR1 is MNHEY and CDR2 is SVGEGT in the germline V gene. Trimming shortened V by 8 bases and J by 4 bases, and 7 bases separated the two germline ends. CDR3 in amino acids: CASGHSDTQYF. As DNA, the CDR3 is TGTGCCAGCGGACACTCAGATACGCAGTATTTT.

There are many counts of this clonotype. This chain joins TRBV12-3 or TRBV12-4 and TRBJ2-2, with a tentative D call TRBD2 (6 bases). V shed 7 bases and J shed 5 bases, with 17 bases lying between them. The CDR3 is made up of 15 amino acids. The CDR3 protein is CASTFAGRSTGELFF. The CDR3 nucleotides read TGTGCCAGCACCTTCGCAGGGAGGTCGACCGGGGAGCTGTTTTTT.

This clonotype was seen ten or more times. The V gene is TRBV11-2, the J gene TRBJ1-6; tentative D call: TRBD1 (5 bases). Germline assignment: CDR1 SGHAT and CDR2 FQNNGV. This CDR3 is 13 amino acids long. V shed 6 bases and J shed 9 bases, with 12 bases lying between them. Here the CDR3 reads CASRGPGRSPLHF. The DNA of the CDR3 is TGTGCCAGCAGGGGGCCGGGTCGTTCACCCCTCCACTTT.

Of note for this clonotype: A much more abundant neighbour one base away suggests this may be a read error. The chain is built from TRBV20-1 and TRBJ1-2, with D unresolved. Looked up from germline, CDR1 is DFQATT and CDR2 is SNEGSKA (reference sequence). The length of the CDR3 is 12 residues. In nucleotides, the CDR3 is TGCAGTGCTAGAGCCCCCGATTATGGCTCCCCCTTC. This encodes CSARAPDYGSPF.

Concerning this clonotype: Since no conserved phenylalanine or tryptophan closes the CDR3, a read error is the likely cause. The chain couples TRBV12-5 to TRBJ2-7; no reliable D call. Germline V gene lookup returns CDR1 LGHNT and CDR2 FRNRAP. V was clipped by 2 bases and J by 0 bases, with 17 bases between them. This CDR3 contains 17 residues. This chain's CDR3 is CASGLPSGRPFSYEQYS. The CDR3 DNA reads TGTGCTAGTGGTTTGCCTAGTGGGCGGCCTTTCTCCTACGAGCAGTACTCC.